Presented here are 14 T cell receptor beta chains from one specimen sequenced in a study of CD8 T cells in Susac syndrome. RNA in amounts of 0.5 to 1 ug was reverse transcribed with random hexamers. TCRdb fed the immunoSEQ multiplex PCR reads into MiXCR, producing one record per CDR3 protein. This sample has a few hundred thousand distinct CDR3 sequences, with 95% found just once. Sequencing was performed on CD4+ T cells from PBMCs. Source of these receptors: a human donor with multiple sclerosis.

DNA for the CDR3: TGCGCCAGCAGCCCGACAGGGGATCACCACGAGCAGTACTTC. Its translation: CASSPTGDHHEQYF. The rearrangement joins TRBV5-1 to TRBJ2-7, with 8 bases matching TRBD1. The CDR3 sequence is 14 residues long. The germline gives CDR1 SGHRS, CDR2 YFSETQ. With V trimmed by 4 bases and J by 5 bases, 8 bases remained unmatched.

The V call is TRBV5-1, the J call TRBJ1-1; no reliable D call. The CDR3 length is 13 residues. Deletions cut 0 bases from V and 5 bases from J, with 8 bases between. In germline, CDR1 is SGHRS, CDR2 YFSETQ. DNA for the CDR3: TGCGCCAGCAGCTTGGTGGTGGAGACTGAAGCTTTCTTT. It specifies CASSLVVETEAFF.

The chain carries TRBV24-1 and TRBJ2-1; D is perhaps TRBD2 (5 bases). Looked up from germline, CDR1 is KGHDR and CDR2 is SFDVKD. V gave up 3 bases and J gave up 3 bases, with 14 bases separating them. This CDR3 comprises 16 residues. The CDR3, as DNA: TGTGCCACCAGTGATGCCGGAGCGGCAGTCTACAATGAGCAGTTCTTC. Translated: CATSDAGAAVYNEQFF.

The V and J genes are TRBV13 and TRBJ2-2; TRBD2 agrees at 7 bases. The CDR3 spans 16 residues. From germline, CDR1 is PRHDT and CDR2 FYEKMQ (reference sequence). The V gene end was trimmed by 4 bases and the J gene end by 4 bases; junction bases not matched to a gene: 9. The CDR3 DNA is TGTGCCAGCAGCTCCCGACCGGCGGGGGTCACCGGGGAGCTGTTTTTT. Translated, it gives CASSSRPAGVTGELFF.

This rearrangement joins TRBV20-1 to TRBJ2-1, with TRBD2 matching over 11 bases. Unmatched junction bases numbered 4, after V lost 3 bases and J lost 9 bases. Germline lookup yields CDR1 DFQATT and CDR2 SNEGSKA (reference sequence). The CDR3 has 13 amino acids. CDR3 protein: CSASLLAGVEQFF. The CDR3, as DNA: TGCAGTGCTAGTTTACTAGCGGGAGTTGAGCAGTTCTTC.

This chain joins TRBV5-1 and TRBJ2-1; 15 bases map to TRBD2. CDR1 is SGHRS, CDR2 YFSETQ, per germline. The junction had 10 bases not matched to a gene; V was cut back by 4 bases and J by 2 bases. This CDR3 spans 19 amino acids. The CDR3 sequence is CASSGAGTSGRFTYNEQFF. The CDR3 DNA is TGCGCCAGCAGCGGGGCCGGGACTAGCGGGAGGTTCACCTACAATGAGCAGTTCTTC.

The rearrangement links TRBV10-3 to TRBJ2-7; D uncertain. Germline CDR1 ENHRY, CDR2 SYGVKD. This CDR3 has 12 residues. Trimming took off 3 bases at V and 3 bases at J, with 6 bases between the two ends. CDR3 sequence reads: CAISEGGYEQYF. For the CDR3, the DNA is TGTGCCATCAGTGAAGGTGGCTACGAGCAGTACTTC.

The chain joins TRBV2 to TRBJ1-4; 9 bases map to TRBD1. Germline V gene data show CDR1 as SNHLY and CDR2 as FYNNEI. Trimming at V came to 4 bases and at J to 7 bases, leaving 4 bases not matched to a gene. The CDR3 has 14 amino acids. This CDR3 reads CASSVVGQGEKLFF. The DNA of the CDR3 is TGTGCCAGCAGTGTTGTGGGACAGGGTGAAAAACTGTTTTTT.

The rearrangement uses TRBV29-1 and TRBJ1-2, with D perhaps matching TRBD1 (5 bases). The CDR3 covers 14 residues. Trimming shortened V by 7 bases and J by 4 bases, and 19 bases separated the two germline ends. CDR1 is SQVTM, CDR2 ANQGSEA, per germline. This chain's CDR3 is CSAEGQGWGYGYTF. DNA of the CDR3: TGCAGCGCGGAGGGCCAGGGATGGGGCTATGGCTACACCTTC.

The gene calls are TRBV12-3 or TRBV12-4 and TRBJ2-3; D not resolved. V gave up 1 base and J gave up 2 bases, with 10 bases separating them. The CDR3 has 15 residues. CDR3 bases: TGTGCCAGCAGTTTAGTAAGCCGGACCACAGATACGCAGTATTTT. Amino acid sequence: CASSLVSRTTDTQYF.

CDR3 in amino acids: CSVAAKQETQYF. The CDR3 bases are TGCAGCGTTGCCGCCAAACAAGAGACCCAGTACTTC. The chain has TRBV29-1 and TRBJ2-5; no clear D gene. Germline lookup yields CDR1 SQVTM and CDR2 ANQGSEA. This CDR3 is 12 amino acids long. V lost 4 bases, J lost 2 bases, and 8 bases lay in between.

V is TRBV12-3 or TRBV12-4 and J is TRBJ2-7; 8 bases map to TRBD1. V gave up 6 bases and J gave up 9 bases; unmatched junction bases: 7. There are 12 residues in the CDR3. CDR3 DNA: TGTGCCAGCAGAAGAGGACAGGGAGGGCAGTACTTC. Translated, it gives CASRRGQGGQYF.

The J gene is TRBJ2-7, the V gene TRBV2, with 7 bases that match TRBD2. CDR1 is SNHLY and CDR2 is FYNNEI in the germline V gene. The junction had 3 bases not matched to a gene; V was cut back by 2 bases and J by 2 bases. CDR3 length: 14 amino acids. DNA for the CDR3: TGTGCCAGCAGTGAATGGCTAGCGGCCTACGAGCAGTACTTC. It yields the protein CASSEWLAAYEQYF.

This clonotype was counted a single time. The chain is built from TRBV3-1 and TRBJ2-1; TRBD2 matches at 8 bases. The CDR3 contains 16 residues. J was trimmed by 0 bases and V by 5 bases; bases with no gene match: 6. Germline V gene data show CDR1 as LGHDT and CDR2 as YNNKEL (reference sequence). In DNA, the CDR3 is TGTGCCAGCAGCTGGAATAGCGGGACCTCCTACAATGAGCAGTTCTTC. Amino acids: CASSWNSGTSYNEQFF.